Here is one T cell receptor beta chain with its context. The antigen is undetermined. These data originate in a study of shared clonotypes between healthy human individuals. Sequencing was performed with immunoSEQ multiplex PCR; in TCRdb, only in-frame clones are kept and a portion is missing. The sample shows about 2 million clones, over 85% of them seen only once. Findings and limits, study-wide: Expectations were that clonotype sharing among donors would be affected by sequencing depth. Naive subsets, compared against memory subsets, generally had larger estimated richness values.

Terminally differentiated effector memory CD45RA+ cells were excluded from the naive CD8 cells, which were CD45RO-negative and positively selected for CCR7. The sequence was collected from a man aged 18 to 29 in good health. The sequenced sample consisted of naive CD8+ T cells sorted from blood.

The CDR3 spells CASSQVIRQETQYF. The CDR3 DNA follows: TGCGCCAGCAGCCAAGTCATCCGACAAGAGACCCAGTACTTC. The chain links TRBV4-1 to TRBJ2-5; D remains unclear. Germline CDR1 MGHRA, CDR2 YSYEKL. CDR3 size: 14 residues. Trimming shortened V by 1 base and J by 2 bases, and 8 bases separated the two germline ends.